These 31 T cell receptor beta chains were sequenced from one sample in a study of T cell responses to AZD1222 COVID-19 vaccine. Measured with immunoSEQ multiplex PCR; TCRdb has only the in-frame clones, and not every one. The sample shows around 160,000 clones, approximately 90% of them seen only once. The source was peripheral blood, collected on day 0 of AZD1222 vaccination. The receptor source for this set is an adult in good health.

The chain employs TRBV3-1 (or the pseudogene TRBV3-2) and TRBJ1-2; the D gene is possibly TRBD1 (5 bases). Germline values: CDR1 LGHDT, CDR2 YNNKEL (reference sequence). Deletions cut 1 base from V and 7 bases from J, with 10 bases between. There are 13 residues in the CDR3. The CDR3 region is CASSQGTFGGYTF. As DNA, the CDR3 is TGTGCCAGCAGCCAAGGGACATTTGGTGGCTACACCTTC.

The chain employs TRBV3-1 (or the pseudogene TRBV3-2) and TRBJ2-2, with D possibly matching TRBD2 (6 bases). The CDR3 spans 14 residues. V was cut by 1 base and J by 6 bases, with 9 bases left in between. Germline V CDR1 and CDR2: LGHDT, YNNKEL (reference sequence). The CDR3 DNA reads TGTGCCAGCAGCCAAGCGGGGGAGGCCGGGGAGCTGTTTTTT. It encodes CASSQAGEAGELFF.

CDR3 DNA: TGTGCCAGCGGTCCCATTACAGGGTGGTATTCCTATAATTCACCCCTCCACTTT. This translates into CASGPITGWYSYNSPLHF. The chain employs TRBV28 and TRBJ1-6; D possibly corresponds to TRBD1 (6 bases). The V gene's germline CDR1 is MDHEN and CDR2 SYDVKM. The CDR3 runs to 18 residues. Trimming shortened V by 8 bases and J by 1 base, and 21 bases separated the two germline ends. The full variable domain, in which reference TRBV28 and TRBJ1-6 provide the parts outside the CDR3, is DVKVTQSSRYLVKRTGEKVFLECVQDMDHENMFWYRQDPGLGLRLIYFSYDVKMKEKGDIPEGYSVSREKKERFSLILESASTNQTSMYLCASGPITGWYSYNSPLHFGNGTRLTVT.

The V gene is TRBV27, the J gene TRBJ1-3, with D tentatively TRBD1 (5 bases). Trimming shortened V by 4 bases and J by 2 bases, and 9 bases separated the two germline ends. CDR1 and CDR2 from the germline V gene are MNHEY and SMNVEV (reference sequence). The CDR3 runs 14 residues. CDR3 bases: TGTGCCAGCAGTTCGGTAGGGGCTGGAAACACCATATATTTT. Protein product: CASSSVGAGNTIYF.

V is TRBV28 and J is TRBJ1-1; D perhaps matches TRBD1 (5 bases). Germline lookup yields CDR1 MDHEN and CDR2 SYDVKM. The length of the CDR3 is 13 residues. Trimming stripped 5 bases from V and 5 bases from J, with 12 bases between. DNA for the CDR3: TGTGCCAGCAGTGGCGGGGGGTCGACTGAAGCTTTCTTT. Translated: CASSGGGSTEAFF. Drawing the rest from reference TRBV28 and TRBJ1-1, the complete variable domain is DVKVTQSSRYLVKRTGEKVFLECVQDMDHENMFWYRQDPGLGLRLIYFSYDVKMKEKGDIPEGYSVSREKKERFSLILESASTNQTSMYLCASSGGGSTEAFFGQGTRLTVV.

V usage is TRBV23-1 and J usage is TRBJ1-5, with D possibly being TRBD1 (5 bases). TRBV23-1 is marked as an open reading frame, function uncertain. There are 20 residues in the CDR3. V was trimmed by 2 bases and J by 7 bases, leaving 30 bases between them. This CDR3 is CASSQERLRRQLRFGQPQHF. DNA of the CDR3: TGCGCCAGCAGTCAAGAGAGGCTCCGGCGACAGCTCCGTTTTGGGCAGCCCCAGCATTTT.

The V and J genes are TRBV11-2 and TRBJ2-1, with D perhaps matching TRBD2 (6 bases). The germline V and J ends were trimmed by 1 base and 0 bases, with 10 bases remaining between them. This CDR3 has 16 amino acids. Germline V gives CDR1 SGHAT, CDR2 FQNNGV. The CDR3 region has the DNA TGTGCCAGCAGCTTAGGCGGGGCGAGCTCCTACAATGAGCAGTTCTTC. Its protein is CASSLGGASSYNEQFF.

This rearrangement joins TRBV9 to TRBJ2-3; 10 nucleotides agree with TRBD2. Per the germline V gene, CDR1 is SGDLS and CDR2 is YYNGEE. The length of the CDR3 is 17 residues. The trim removed 4 bases at V and 2 bases at J, leaving 10 bases unmatched. Here the CDR3 DNA reads TGTGCCAGCAGCCTAGACGCAGCGGGGGGGCCCACAGATACGCAGTATTTT. Protein product: CASSLDAAGGPTDTQYF.

This chain joins TRBV7-2 and TRBJ1-6; D might be TRBD1 (6 bases). Germline CDR1 SGHTA, CDR2 FQGNSA. The V end lost 8 bases, the J end lost 8 bases, and 13 bases lay between the germline ends. CDR3 size: 13 residues. As DNA, the CDR3 is TGTGCCAGCGGACGAACAGGGCATTCACCCCTCCACTTT. Translated, it gives CASGRTGHSPLHF.

J is TRBJ1-3 and V is TRBV6-5; D unclear. The V end was cut by 6 bases, the J end by 0 bases, with 12 bases between. The CDR3 extends over 15 amino acids. Germline CDR1 reads MNHEY; CDR2 reads SVGAGI. The CDR3 protein is CASSRDEISGNTIYF. DNA of the CDR3: TGTGCCAGCAGCCGTGACGAAATCTCTGGAAACACCATATATTTT.

The chain recombines TRBV28 with TRBJ2-1, with D unclear. This CDR3 contains 13 residues. Between the trimmed V and J ends, which lost 4 bases and 3 bases, there was a span of 7 bases. Germline assignment: CDR1 MDHEN and CDR2 SYDVKM. CDR3 protein: CASSSLDYNEQFF. In DNA, the CDR3 is TGTGCCAGCAGTTCCCTTGACTACAATGAGCAGTTCTTC.

J is TRBJ1-5 and V is TRBV2; no firm D call. There are 15 residues in the CDR3. The V and J ends lost 6 bases and 1 base respectively, with 13 bases between them. Germline-derived CDR1 and CDR2 are SNHLY and FYNNEI. CDR3: CASSLVGSSNQPQHF. The CDR3 DNA reads as TGTGCCAGCAGCCTGGTGGGGTCGAGCAATCAGCCCCAGCATTTT.

This clone was counted a few times. This chain connects TRBV27 to TRBJ1-4; D gene ambiguous. Germline-derived CDR1 and CDR2 are MNHEY and SMNVEV (reference sequence). Trimming shortened V by 3 bases and J by 0 bases, and 8 bases separated the two germline ends. There are 15 residues in the CDR3. CDR3 DNA sequence: TGTGCCAGCAGTTTCGGGGTTTCAACTAATGAAAAACTGTTTTTT. This encodes CASSFGVSTNEKLFF.

V usage is TRBV19 and J usage is TRBJ1-5; 7 bases align to TRBD1. V lost 7 bases to trimming and J lost 0 bases; unmatched junction nucleotides: 6. CDR3 length equals 15 residues. Germline V gives CDR1 LNHDA, CDR2 SQIVND (reference sequence). This CDR3 is CASTVTGYSNQPQHF. Here the CDR3 DNA reads TGTGCCAGTACGGTGACAGGGTATAGCAATCAGCCCCAGCATTTT.

In the case of this clone: Other DNA sequences in the sample encode the same CDR3. The V and J genes are TRBV7-2 and TRBJ1-5; D is undetermined. With 1 base removed from V and 1 base from J, the gap between germline ends came to 5 bases. Germline values: CDR1 SGHTA, CDR2 FQGNSA. The CDR3 is 14 amino acids. The CDR3 sequence is CASSLGPSNQPQHF. CDR3 coding DNA: TGTGCCAGCAGCTTAGGGCCAAGCAATCAGCCCCAGCATTTT. Supplemented by reference TRBV7-2 and TRBJ1-5, the full variable domain reads GAGVSQSPSNKVTEKGKDVELRCDPISGHTALYWYRQSLGQGLEFLIYFQGNSAPDKSGLPSDRFSAERTGGSVSTLTIQRTQQEDSAVYLCASSLGPSNQPQHFGDGTRLSIL.

The chain carries TRBV12-3 or TRBV12-4 and TRBJ1-6, with D possibly being TRBD1 (5 bases). CDR3 length: 13 amino acids. With 1 base removed from V and 13 bases from J, the gap between germline ends came to 11 bases. The CDR3 spells CASSLEFQGPLHF. CDR3 in DNA: TGTGCCAGCAGTTTAGAGTTTCAGGGCCCCCTCCACTTT.

This rearrangement joins TRBV11-2 to TRBJ1-3; perhaps TRBD1 as D (5 bases). CDR3 length: 15 residues. V was clipped by 1 base and J by 4 bases, with 11 bases between them. CDR1 is SGHAT, CDR2 FQNNGV, per germline. CDR3 sequence reads: CASSLVSGVGNTIYF. The CDR3 DNA sequence: TGTGCCAGCAGCTTAGTGTCGGGGGTCGGAAACACCATATATTTT. The entire variable domain, with the rest obtained from reference TRBV11-2 and TRBJ1-3, is as follows: EAGVAQSPRYKIIEKRQSVAFWCNPISGHATLYWYQQILGQGPKLLIQFQNNGVVDDSQLPKDRFSAERLKGVDSTLKIQPAKLEDSAVYLCASSLVSGVGNTIYFGEGSWLTVV.

The V and J genes are TRBV18 and TRBJ2-1; D is unclear. CDR3 size: 14 residues. Germline assignment: CDR1 KGHSH and CDR2 LQKENI. The ends were cut back, 2 bases at V and 2 bases at J, with 7 bases in the middle. Here the CDR3 reads CASSPELAYNEQFF. Here the CDR3 DNA reads TGTGCCAGCTCACCAGAGCTGGCCTACAATGAGCAGTTCTTC. The whole variable domain, remainder taken from reference TRBV18 and TRBJ2-1, is NAGVMQNPRHLVRRRGQEARLRCSPMKGHSHVYWYRQLPEEGLKFMVYLQKENIIDESGMPKERFSAEFPKEGPSILRIQQVVRGDSAAYFCASSPELAYNEQFFGPGTRLTVL.

This rearrangement joins TRBV7-9 to TRBJ1-6, with 8 positions matching TRBD1. The CDR3 extends over 14 amino acids. Germline CDR1 SEHNR, CDR2 FQNEAQ (reference sequence). V was clipped by 5 bases and J by 11 bases; unmatched bases: 8. CDR3 sequence: CASSADRGPAPLHF. The DNA of the CDR3 is TGTGCCAGCAGCGCCGACAGGGGTCCGGCACCCCTCCACTTT.

The CDR3, as DNA: TGTGCCATCAGTGAGCCGGGGGAAATAAGGTCCTACGAGCAGTACTTC. It codes for CAISEPGEIRSYEQYF. V is TRBV10-3 and J is TRBJ2-7; tentatively, D is TRBD2 (6 bases). This CDR3 comprises 16 residues. V was clipped by 2 bases and J by 1 base, with 15 bases between them. Germline V gene data show CDR1 as ENHRY and CDR2 as SYGVKD.

The V and J genes are TRBV19 and TRBJ2-3; D assignment may be TRBD1 or TRBD2 (7 bases each). V was clipped by 5 bases and J by 3 bases, with 18 bases between them. The CDR3 runs 16 residues. The germline CDR1 and CDR2 sequences are LNHDA and SQIVND (reference sequence). DNA of the CDR3: TGTGCCAGTAGTTTCCTGACAGGGAGGGGTACAGATACGCAGTATTTT. Translation gives CASSFLTGRGTDTQYF.

The sample holds one count of this clone. V and J are TRBV5-1 and TRBJ2-3; 12 bases line up with TRBD2. This CDR3 has 18 amino acids. Germline trimming cut 4 bases from V and 9 bases from J; bases unmatched to any gene: 18. Per the germline V gene, CDR1 is SGHRS and CDR2 is YFSETQ. CDR3: CASSPTSPLAGGRGTQYF. The CDR3 DNA reads TGCGCCAGCAGCCCAACGTCCCCACTAGCGGGGGGAAGGGGGACGCAGTATTTT.

This chain uses TRBV5-8 with TRBJ1-2; D gene uncertain. Germline V gene sequence: CDR1 SGHTS, CDR2 YDEGEE. The CDR3 spans 13 residues. V was clipped by 2 bases and J by 2 bases, with 7 bases between them. The CDR3: CASSFDRNYGYTF. DNA of the CDR3: TGTGCCAGCAGCTTCGATCGAAACTATGGCTACACCTTC.

The chain recombines TRBV5-1 with TRBJ2-5; D may match TRBD1 or TRBD2 (5 bases each). Per germline, CDR1 SGHRS and CDR2 YFSETQ. The V and J ends lost 4 bases and 5 bases respectively, with 15 bases between them. The CDR3 loop spans 14 amino acids. The CDR3 DNA reads TGCGCCAGCAGCGGGGGACGGCCCGGGGAGACCCAGTACTTC. Translated, it gives CASSGGRPGETQYF.

V is TRBV5-1 and J is TRBJ1-6; weak D call: TRBD1 (6 bases). The CDR3 has 14 amino acids. From germline, CDR1 is SGHRS and CDR2 YFSETQ. The V gene lost 5 bases and the J gene lost 7 bases, with 13 bases spanning the gap. Written as DNA, the CDR3 is TGCGCCAGCAGTACAGGGTTTGAGAATTCACCCCTCCACTTT. As protein: CASSTGFENSPLHF.

This chain uses TRBV7-3 with TRBJ2-3; perhaps TRBD1 as D (5 bases). Germline CDR1 SGHTA, CDR2 FQGTGA. V lost 4 bases and J lost 0, with 8 bases in between. The CDR3 covers 14 residues. CDR3 DNA: TGTGCCAGCAGCTATGGACAAAGCACAGATACGCAGTATTTT. As protein: CASSYGQSTDTQYF.

V gene TRBV7-8 combines with J gene TRBJ1-1; D not resolved. Trimming stripped 0 bases from V and 4 bases from J, with 12 bases between. Germline-derived CDR1 and CDR2 are SGHVS and FQNEAQ. This CDR3 is built from 15 residues. CDR3 in DNA: TGTGCCAGCAGCTTAGCGCTCGCGGGAGGCACTGAAGCTTTCTTT. Protein: CASSLALAGGTEAFF. Full variable domain (outside the CDR3, taken from reference TRBV7-8 and TRBJ1-1): GAGVSQSPRYKVAKRGQDVALRCDPISGHVSLFWYQQALGQGPEFLTYFQNEAQLDKSGLPSDRFFAERPEGSVSTLKIQRTQQEDSAVYLCASSLALAGGTEAFFGQGTRLTVV.

The rearrangement links TRBV9 to TRBJ1-5, with 7 bases lining up with TRBD1. V was clipped by 8 bases and J by 9 bases; unmatched bases: 14. CDR3 length: 14 amino acids. CDR1 is SGDLS and CDR2 is YYNGEE in the germline V gene. The CDR3 loop reads CARSRDRPIWPQHF. CDR3 sequence (DNA): TGTGCCAGGTCCCGGGACAGACCGATTTGGCCCCAGCATTTT.

CDR3 region: CASRVESGLNQPQHF. DNA of the CDR3: TGTGCCAGCAGGGTTGAGTCGGGTTTAAATCAGCCCCAGCATTTT. This chain links TRBV6-5 with TRBJ1-5; no clear D gene. With 6 bases removed from V and 4 bases from J, the gap between germline ends came to 16 bases. CDR1 and CDR2 (germline): MNHEY, SVGAGI. This CDR3 is 15 amino acids long.

V is TRBV5-1 and J is TRBJ1-5, with a possible D match to TRBD1 (5 bases). Between the trimmed V and J ends, which lost 0 bases and 3 bases, there was a span of 10 bases. This CDR3 comprises 15 residues. Germline assignment: CDR1 SGHRS and CDR2 YFSETQ. CDR3 amino acids: CASSLGGTLNQPQHF. The CDR3 nucleotides read TGCGCCAGCAGCTTGGGCGGGACCCTCAATCAGCCCCAGCATTTT.

The genes are TRBV6-1 and TRBJ1-4, with D perhaps TRBD1 (5 bases). The CDR3 contains 16 residues. The germline gives CDR1 MNHNS, CDR2 SASEGT. Trimming left V 1 base short and J 8 bases short, with 17 bases between. CDR3 sequence (DNA): TGTGCCAGCAGTGAAGTTATTTCCGCTGCAGGGGAAAAACTGTTTTTT. Its translation: CASSEVISAAGEKLFF.